This entry lists 9 T cell receptor beta chains sequenced from one sample in a study of Ad26.COV2.S vaccination and SARS-CoV-2 variants. Assay: immunoSEQ multiplex PCR; the TCRdb copy retains only in-frame clones and omits some. The sample consists of roughly 420,000 clones, approximately 90% of them appearing once. The treatment here: around 19 received Ad26.COV2.S at low or high dose, single or two shots; about 5 received placebo; per-sample allocation not given. Samples were taken on day 63 after the first vaccine or placebo injection. Specimen: peripheral blood, collected in a trial of Ad26.COV2.S vaccine versus placebo. The receptor source for this set is a person between 18 and 59 years old who received the Ad26.COV2.S COVID-19 vaccine or a placebo.

This chain connects TRBV11-3 to TRBJ2-1; TRBD2 matches 9 bases. Trimming took 0 bases from V and 4 from J; bases not matched to a gene: 1. The CDR3 has 15 amino acids. Germline values: CDR1 SGHNT, CDR2 YENEEA. CDR3 in DNA: TGTGCCAGCAGCTTAGAAGCGGGGGGTTACAATGAGCAGTTCTTC. This translates into CASSLEAGGYNEQFF.

The chain has TRBV18 and TRBJ2-3, with 9 bases that match TRBD1. Germline lookup yields CDR1 KGHSH and CDR2 LQKENI. This CDR3 contains 13 residues. V lost 6 bases and J lost 6; bases outside the gene matches: 4. Written as DNA, the CDR3 is TGTGCCAGCTCGGGACAGGGCGGTGATACGCAGTATTTT. This codes for CASSGQGGDTQYF.

This clone has a count of ten or more. The chain uses TRBV7-9 and TRBJ1-3, with 7 bases fitting TRBD1. The trim removed 5 bases at V and 4 bases at J, leaving 8 bases unmatched. The germline CDR1 and CDR2 sequences are SEHNR and FQNEAQ (reference sequence). The CDR3 extends over 15 amino acids. The DNA for the CDR3 is TGTGCCAGCAGCCAGCAGGGGGTGGCCGGAAACACCATATATTTT. Translated: CASSQQGVAGNTIYF.

The rearrangement links TRBV5-6 to TRBJ2-7; D remains ambiguous. The V and J ends lost 1 base and 4 bases respectively, with 9 bases between them. CDR3 length: 13 residues. CDR1 and CDR2 from the germline V gene are SGHDT and YYEEEE. The CDR3 protein is CASSLSPTYEQYF. Written as DNA, the CDR3 is TGTGCCAGCAGCTTGTCCCCGACTTACGAGCAGTACTTC.

V is TRBV11-3 and J is TRBJ1-5, with 9 positions matching TRBD1. CDR1 is SGHNT, CDR2 YENEEA, per germline. This CDR3 is built from 16 residues. With V trimmed by 5 bases and J by 7 bases, 12 bases remained unmatched. CDR3: CASSHTGGQGKQPQHF. The CDR3 bases are TGTGCCAGCAGCCACACAGGAGGACAGGGGAAGCAGCCCCAGCATTTT.

This clone was seen a few times. This chain links TRBV4-2 with TRBJ1-2, with 7 bases matching TRBD1. Germline loops: CDR1 LGHNA, CDR2 YNFKEQ. V was pared by 0 bases and J by 8 bases, with 6 bases of the junction left unmatched. The CDR3 totals 14 residues. CDR3 in DNA: TGTGCCAGCAGCCAAGATGGCAGGGGGGGCGGCTACACCTTC. This sequence encodes CASSQDGRGGGYTF.

Concerning this clone itself: This may be a read error, as it is one base from a much larger clone. Other DNA sequences within the sample encode an identical CDR3. This sequence joins TRBV30 and TRBJ1-5; D is uncertain. The V gene's germline CDR1 is GTSNPN and CDR2 SVGIG (reference sequence). Trimming shortened V by 2 bases and J by 0 bases, and 5 bases separated the two germline ends. CDR3 length: 13 residues. The CDR3 sequence: CAWSTDSNQPQHF. The CDR3 nucleotides read TGTGCCTGGAGTACGGATAGCAATCAGCCCCAGCATTTT.

This clone appeared a few times. The chain links TRBV10-2 to TRBJ2-1; a weak D match, TRBD1 (6 bases). CDR1 and CDR2 (germline): WSHSY, SAAADI. Trimming stripped 5 bases from V and 7 bases from J, with 9 bases between. This CDR3 spans 12 amino acids. This CDR3 reads CASSFTGNEQFF. The CDR3, as DNA: TGCGCCAGCAGTTTTACAGGGAATGAGCAGTTCTTC.

The rearrangement uses TRBV5-1 and TRBJ2-1; 7 bases are a match to TRBD1. Germline V CDR1 and CDR2: SGHRS, YFSETQ. This CDR3 spans 19 amino acids. J was trimmed by 4 bases and V by 4 bases; bases with no gene match: 20. The CDR3 reads CASSRDRATSRTKYNEQFF. For the CDR3, the DNA is TGCGCCAGCAGCCGAGACAGGGCTACGAGCCGGACAAAATACAATGAGCAGTTCTTC.